What follows are 26 T cell receptor beta chains derived from one specimen sequenced in a study of shared clonotypes between healthy human individuals. Only in-frame clones appear in the TCRdb table, and some are missing; sequencing was by immunoSEQ multiplex PCR. This table has 950,000 to 1,200,000 clones, approximately 80% appearing once. The sequenced sample consisted of memory CD4+ T cells from PBMCs. Indicated subset: CD45RA-negative fraction. These receptor sequences come from a man aged 18-30 years in good health. Some clones in this sample may be carry-over from other donors' samples.

The CDR3 spells CSVGTAETQYF. The CDR3 bases are TGCAGTGTCGGGACAGCAGAGACCCAGTACTTC. V and J are TRBV20-1 and TRBJ2-5, with TRBD1 identical over 7 bases. The CDR3 sequence is 11 residues long. Trimming at V came to 7 bases and at J to 4 bases, leaving 3 bases not matched to a gene. Germline-derived CDR1 and CDR2 are DFQATT and SNEGSKA (reference sequence).

The count of this clone is one. The J gene is TRBJ2-3, the V gene TRBV5-1, with D hard to call. The CDR3 has 14 residues. Trimming left V 4 bases short and J 2 bases short, with 11 bases between. The V gene's germline CDR1 is SGHRS and CDR2 YFSETQ. The DNA for the CDR3 is TGCGCCAGCAGCCTCGGAACGGACACAGATACGCAGTATTTT. Amino acid sequence: CASSLGTDTDTQYF.

This clone came up many times. V and J are TRBV5-1 and TRBJ1-4; 7 bases are shared with TRBD1. The CDR3 has 15 residues. J was trimmed by 8 bases and V by 6 bases; bases with no gene match: 13. Germline V gene lookup returns CDR1 SGHRS and CDR2 YFSETQ. This chain's CDR3 is CASTLWGQGDEKLFF. The CDR3 coding sequence is TGCGCCAGCACCCTCTGGGGGCAGGGGGACGAAAAACTGTTTTTT. Looking up the rest from reference TRBV5-1 and TRBJ1-4 gives the full variable domain: KAGVTQTPRYLIKTRGQQVTLSCSPISGHRSVSWYQQTPGQGLQFLFEYFSETQRNKGNFPGRFSGRQFSNSRSEMNVSTLELGDSALYLCASTLWGQGDEKLFFGSGTQLSVL.

This chain links TRBV2 with TRBJ1-5; D remains unclear. Trimming pared 1 base from V and 7 bases from J, leaving 11 bases between. Germline V lookup: CDR1 SNHLY, CDR2 FYNNEI. The CDR3 consists of 14 residues. CDR3 sequence reads: CASSEGRAPQPQHF. CDR3 DNA: TGTGCCAGCAGTGAAGGTCGGGCCCCGCAGCCCCAGCATTTT.

The V gene is TRBV7-3, the J gene TRBJ2-1; 10 nucleotides match TRBD2. This CDR3 is 15 amino acids long. Per germline, CDR1 SGHTA and CDR2 FQGTGA. Trimming cost V 5 bases and J 4 bases; bases outside gene matches: 5. CDR3 sequence: CASSDSGRGYNEQFF. The CDR3 DNA is TGTGCCAGCAGCGACAGCGGGAGGGGTTACAATGAGCAGTTCTTC.

In its sample, this clone was seen many times. The V and J genes are TRBV9 and TRBJ2-2, with D unclear. Germline V gene sequence: CDR1 SGDLS, CDR2 YYNGEE. The CDR3 totals 15 residues. V was trimmed by 1 base and J by 3 bases, leaving 10 bases between them. This chain's CDR3 is CASSVSLAYTGELFF. DNA of the CDR3: TGTGCCAGCAGCGTATCCCTGGCCTACACCGGGGAGCTGTTTTTT.

The V call is TRBV7-2, the J call TRBJ2-3, with 8 bases aligning to TRBD2. Germline V gives CDR1 SGHTA, CDR2 FQGNSA. This CDR3 region has 19 residues. V lost 0 bases, J lost 2 bases, and 13 bases stayed unmatched. The CDR3 is CASSLAVFQRERYTDTQYF. The CDR3 DNA sequence: TGTGCCAGCAGCTTAGCTGTTTTTCAGCGGGAGAGGTACACAGATACGCAGTATTTT. The variable domain in full, completed from reference TRBV7-2 and TRBJ2-3, reads GAGVSQSPSNKVTEKGKDVELRCDPISGHTALYWYRQSLGQGLEFLIYFQGNSAPDKSGLPSDRFSAERTGGSVSTLTIQRTQQEDSAVYLCASSLAVFQRERYTDTQYFGPGTRLTVL.

This clone was detected only a few times. V and J are TRBV14 and TRBJ2-5; D is ambiguous. The CDR3 covers 13 residues. Trimming left V 2 bases short and J 4 bases short, with 8 bases between. From germline, CDR1 is SGHDN and CDR2 FVKESK. As DNA, the CDR3 is TGTGCCAGCAGCCAACTCAACAGAGAGACCCAGTACTTC. This gives the protein CASSQLNRETQYF.

The chain combines TRBV11-2 with TRBJ2-3; D ambiguous. V was clipped by 4 bases and J by 5 bases, with 10 bases between them. The germline gives CDR1 SGHAT, CDR2 FQNNGV. This CDR3 spans 13 amino acids. The CDR3 reads CASSYELGDTQYF. CDR3 nucleotides: TGTGCCAGCAGCTACGAACTGGGAGATACGCAGTATTTT.

The chain carries TRBV15 and TRBJ2-7, with 7 bases identical to TRBD1. The CDR3 is 15 residues long. The germline CDR1 and CDR2 sequences are LNHNV and YYDKDF (reference sequence). With V trimmed by 2 bases and J by 5 bases, 9 bases remained unmatched. CDR3 sequence reads: CATSRYGQQGDEQYF. CDR3 DNA sequence: TGTGCCACCAGCAGATACGGGCAGCAGGGGGACGAGCAGTACTTC.

V gene TRBV9 combines with J gene TRBJ1-4, with D perhaps TRBD1 (5 bases). CDR1 is SGDLS, CDR2 YYNGEE, per germline. Between the trimmed V and J ends, which lost 0 bases and 8 bases, there was a span of 11 bases. This CDR3 is built from 14 residues. The CDR3 spells CASSVGGTEEKLFF. CDR3 nucleotides: TGTGCCAGCAGCGTAGGAGGGACGGAAGAAAAACTGTTTTTT.

The J gene is TRBJ1-3, the V gene TRBV5-1, with TRBD1 identical over 9 bases. With 4 bases clipped from V and 4 bases from J, the junction kept 9 bases outside the gene matches. CDR3 length equals 16 residues. Germline loops: CDR1 SGHRS, CDR2 YFSETQ. The DNA of the CDR3 is TGCGCCAGCAGCGCCACAGGGGGCGCCGACGGAAACACCATATATTTT. Translated, it gives CASSATGGADGNTIYF.

The chain carries TRBV15 and TRBJ1-5; D unclear. The ends were cut back, 0 bases at V and 6 bases at J, with 9 bases in the middle. This CDR3 has 14 residues. Looked up from germline, CDR1 is LNHNV and CDR2 is YYDKDF (reference sequence). CDR3 amino acids: CATSRDRSGQPQHF. The DNA for the CDR3 is TGTGCCACCAGCAGAGATCGGTCGGGTCAGCCCCAGCATTTT.

The chain links TRBV10-2 to TRBJ1-5; the D gene is possibly TRBD1 (5 bases). CDR1 and CDR2 from the germline V gene are WSHSY and SAAADI. V dropped 7 bases and J dropped 4 bases, with 14 bases sitting between them. The CDR3 contains 14 residues. The CDR3 loop is CASNDRSLNQPQHF. DNA for the CDR3: TGCGCCAGCAATGACAGAAGCTTAAATCAGCCCCAGCATTTT.

This rearrangement joins TRBV9 to TRBJ1-3; the D is unclear. This CDR3 has 15 amino acids. Trimming pared 0 bases from V and 3 bases from J, leaving 10 bases between. CDR1 and CDR2 from the germline V gene are SGDLS and YYNGEE. The CDR3 region is CASSVGGLSGNTIYF. The CDR3 coding sequence is TGTGCCAGCAGCGTAGGCGGGCTAAGTGGAAACACCATATATTTT. The full variable domain, its missing parts supplied by reference TRBV9 and TRBJ1-3, is DSGVTQTPKHLITATGQRVTLRCSPRSGDLSVYWYQQSLDQGLQFLIQYYNGEERAKGNILERFSAQQFPDLHSELNLSSLELGDSALYFCASSVGGLSGNTIYFGEGSWLTVV.

This sequence joins TRBV2 and TRBJ1-2; 10 nucleotides match TRBD1. The CDR3 contains 14 residues. Germline CDR1 is SNHLY and CDR2 is FYNNEI. V lost 7 bases, J lost 6 bases, and 8 bases stayed unmatched. CDR3: CASTRDRGINGYTF. The CDR3 region has the DNA TGTGCCAGCACGCGGGACAGGGGAATAAATGGCTACACCTTC.

This chain links TRBV5-6 with TRBJ2-7, with D possibly being TRBD1 or TRBD2 (5 bases each). Trimming cost V 4 bases and J 6 bases, with 20 bases left between them. Germline CDR1 and CDR2: SGHDT and YYEEEE. CDR3 length equals 15 residues. The CDR3 sequence is CASSVGPVISGEQYF. DNA of the CDR3: TGTGCCAGCAGCGTGGGACCTGTTATATCCGGCGAGCAGTACTTC.

This clone was counted between two and nine times. The V and J genes are TRBV6-1 and TRBJ2-1, with 7 bases that match TRBD2. The trim removed 4 bases at V and 2 bases at J, leaving 8 bases unmatched. The CDR3 extends over 16 amino acids. CDR1 is MNHNS and CDR2 is SASEGT in the germline V gene. CDR3 in amino acids: CASSGRLAEAYNEQFF. CDR3 nucleotide sequence: TGTGCCAGCAGTGGTCGCCTAGCGGAGGCCTACAATGAGCAGTTCTTC.

This chain connects TRBV9 to TRBJ2-5; D perhaps matches TRBD2 (6 bases). The CDR3 sequence is 15 residues long. Germline CDR1 SGDLS, CDR2 YYNGEE. V was shortened by 0 bases and J by 7 bases, with 16 bases between the two germline ends. As DNA, the CDR3 is TGTGCCAGCAGCGTAGATTGGACTACCCAGGGGACCCAGTACTTC. It is translated as CASSVDWTTQGTQYF. Using reference TRBV9 and TRBJ2-5 for the parts outside the CDR3, the full variable domain is DSGVTQTPKHLITATGQRVTLRCSPRSGDLSVYWYQQSLDQGLQFLIQYYNGEERAKGNILERFSAQQFPDLHSELNLSSLELGDSALYFCASSVDWTTQGTQYFGPGTRLLVL.

In the case of this clone: This same CDR3 is encoded by further DNA sequences in the sample. The chain employs TRBV9 and TRBJ2-1; TRBD2 matches at 11 bases. V gave up 2 bases and J gave up 4 bases; unmatched junction bases: 2. The CDR3 totals 15 residues. Germline-derived CDR1 and CDR2 are SGDLS and YYNGEE. Written as DNA, the CDR3 is TGTGCCAGCAGCGTGGGACTAGCGGAATACAATGAGCAGTTCTTC. This gives the protein CASSVGLAEYNEQFF.

The chain has TRBV5-1 and TRBJ2-2; 12 bases fit TRBD1. Germline lookup yields CDR1 SGHRS and CDR2 YFSETQ. V was pared by 1 base and J by 5 bases, with 3 bases of the junction left unmatched. This CDR3 region has 16 residues. CDR3 bases: TGCGCCAGCAGCTTGAGGGACAGGGGGCAGACCGGGGAGCTGTTTTTT. Its translation is CASSLRDRGQTGELFF.

This clone was picked up a small number of times. The chain employs TRBV9 and TRBJ2-7; D is possibly TRBD1 (5 bases). The V end was cut by 4 bases, the J end by 0 bases, with 17 bases between. The germline V gene encodes CDR1 SGDLS and CDR2 YYNGEE. The CDR3 covers 16 residues. CDR3 in amino acids: CASSPPLQGASYEQYF. CDR3 coding DNA: TGTGCCAGCAGCCCGCCCCTGCAGGGTGCCTCCTACGAGCAGTACTTC.

CDR3 in DNA: TGTGCCAGCAGCAAAGTTCCCAGGGATAAAGAGGATGAAGCTTTCTTT. This translates into CASSKVPRDKEDEAFF. The chain is built from TRBV21-1 and TRBJ1-1; TRBD1 is taken as the D call from the table, unchecked against the DNA. TRBV21-1 is a pseudogene. There are 16 residues in the CDR3.

The DNA for the CDR3 is TGTGCCAGCAGTCTGGGACAACCGAACACCGGGGAGCTGTTTTTT. Protein: CASSLGQPNTGELFF. The chain recombines TRBV28 with TRBJ2-2; a weak D match, TRBD1 (6 bases). The CDR3 extends over 15 amino acids. Germline CDR1 MDHEN, CDR2 SYDVKM. V lost 5 bases and J 0 bases, leaving 10 bases between the germline ends.

The genes are TRBV30 and TRBJ2-5; the match to TRBD1 covers 9 bases. The DNA end lines up better with TRBJ2-7; the J call may be wrong. Germline CDR1 reads GTSNPN; CDR2 reads SVGIG (reference sequence). This CDR3 comprises 16 residues. The CDR3 DNA follows: TGTGCCTGGAAGGGACAGGGATGGGGGTTTGCCTACGAGCAGTACTTC. It specifies CAWKGQGWGFAYEQYF.

The CDR3: CASSLMGAGEAFF. CDR3 nucleotide sequence: TGCGCCAGCAGCTTGATGGGGGCTGGGGAAGCTTTCTTT. V gene TRBV5-1 combines with J gene TRBJ1-1; tentative D call: TRBD1 (6 bases). The germline CDR1 and CDR2 sequences are SGHRS and YFSETQ. The CDR3 sequence is 13 residues long. Trimming took off 1 base at V and 8 bases at J, with 12 bases between the two ends.